This entry lists 14 T cell receptor beta chains sequenced from one sample in a study of CXCR3-negative and CXCR3-positive naive CD8 T cells. With UMI labels, 5' RACE was used to prepare the TRB cDNA libraries. From the 5' RACE reads, TCRdb lists one entry per CDR3 protein and no DNA. The table lists some 130,000 distinct CDR3 sequences, with less than 0.3% in the top ten. The sequencing input was naive CXCR3- CD8+ T cells from blood. Subset denoted: CD45RO-CCR7+CD27+CD95- naive CD8+ T cells lacking CXCR3 (TNR3-). The receptors come from a human donor in good health. Some clones in this sample may be carry-over from other donors' samples.

The chain recombines TRBV12-3 or TRBV12-4 with TRBJ2-5. The CDR3 spans 14 residues. CDR3 sequence reads: CASSPPLEEETQYF.

The chain employs TRBV4-2 and TRBJ2-3; TCRdb reports TRBD1, a call that lacks DNA to check it against. CDR3 length equals 15 residues. The germline gives CDR1 LGHNA, CDR2 YNFKEQ. CDR3: CASSQGQGLTDTQYF.

This chain links TRBV27 with TRBJ2-7; the TRBD2 assignment by TCRdb is unverifiable without DNA. The V gene's germline CDR1 is MNHEY and CDR2 SMNVEV (reference sequence). The CDR3 is 13 amino acids. The CDR3 region is CASRWTTGYGQYF.

The chain links TRBV29-1 to TRBJ2-7; TCRdb proposes TRBD1, but this gene call is untestable without DNA. Germline-derived CDR1 and CDR2 are SQVTM and ANQGSEA. This CDR3 contains 13 residues. CDR3 sequence: CSVPGTIDYEQYF.

V and J are TRBV3-1 and TRBJ2-4; TCRdb returns TRBD2, unconfirmable since there is no DNA. The CDR3 loop spans 13 amino acids. Germline CDR1 is LGHDT and CDR2 is YNNKEL (reference sequence). The CDR3 sequence: CASSPAQWDIQYF.

The V call is TRBV13, the J call TRBJ2-5; with no DNA, the TCRdb D assignment of TRBD1 cannot be verified. There are 15 residues in the CDR3. Germline loops: CDR1 PRHDT, CDR2 FYEKMQ (reference sequence). CDR3 protein: CASSSPPQGQETQYF.

The chain employs TRBV25-1 and TRBJ1-1; with no DNA, the TCRdb D assignment of TRBD1 cannot be verified. Per the germline V gene, CDR1 is MGHDK and CDR2 is SYGVNS. CDR3 length equals 17 residues. The CDR3 sequence is CASSGTGTEIMNTEAFF.

V is TRBV5-1 and J is TRBJ1-1; the TCRdb D gene call, TRBD1, has no DNA to confirm it. The CDR3 runs 13 residues. The germline gives CDR1 SGHRS, CDR2 YFSETQ. The CDR3 loop is CASSSTGDTEAFF.

The rearrangement joins TRBV21-1 to TRBJ1-2; TCRdb's D gene call, TRBD1, goes unchecked for lack of DNA. TRBV21-1 is shown as a pseudogene. The CDR3 has 18 residues. The CDR3 protein is CASSTPGHDHRGNYGYTF.

The genes are TRBV27 and TRBJ2-1; there is no DNA to check the TCRdb D call of TRBD1. Germline-derived CDR1 and CDR2 are MNHEY and SMNVEV (reference sequence). The CDR3 runs 14 residues. The CDR3 loop reads CASTNRGHLDEQFF.

The chain has TRBV12-3 or TRBV12-4 and TRBJ2-1; TCRdb indicates TRBD1, and absent DNA this call remains unverified. CDR3 length equals 12 residues. CDR3 sequence reads: CASSPGQAEHFF.

This chain connects TRBV7-9 to TRBJ2-1; TCRdb returns TRBD1, unconfirmable since there is no DNA. The germline V gene encodes CDR1 SEHNR and CDR2 FQNEAQ (reference sequence). The CDR3 spans 15 residues. CDR3 in amino acids: CASCPPGQGYNEQFF.

The V call is TRBV9, the J call TRBJ2-1; TCRdb's D gene call, TRBD2, goes unchecked for lack of DNA. Germline V gene sequence: CDR1 SGDLS, CDR2 YYNGEE. The CDR3 is 13 residues long. CDR3 sequence reads: CASWTPGREEQFF.

V gene TRBV29-1 combines with J gene TRBJ2-1. The CDR3 runs 11 residues. Germline CDR1 reads SQVTM; CDR2 reads ANQGSEA. The CDR3 sequence is CSVVGNNEQFF.